Listed here are 26 T cell receptor beta chains from one sample, sequenced in a study of cytomegalovirus exposure and HLA in healthy donors. Primers: 60 Vbeta forward and 13 Jbeta reverse. Only in-frame clones appear in the TCRdb table, and some are missing; sequencing was by immunoSEQ multiplex PCR. The data hold 99,000 or so clones, with roughly 15% observed a single time. Material for sequencing was PBMCs. These TCRs come from a female donor in good health and CMV-seronegative.

This chain joins TRBV28 and TRBJ2-2; 7 bases agree with TRBD2. This CDR3 region has 14 residues. V lost 8 bases and J lost 6; bases outside the gene matches: 9. Germline V gene lookup returns CDR1 MDHEN and CDR2 SYDVKM. The CDR3 coding sequence is TGTGCCAGCTGGGGGGGAATAAAGGCCGGGGAGCTGTTTTTT. Amino acids: CASWGGIKAGELFF. Full variable domain (missing parts from reference TRBV28 and TRBJ2-2): DVKVTQSSRYLVKRTGEKVFLECVQDMDHENMFWYRQDPGLGLRLIYFSYDVKMKEKGDIPEGYSVSREKKERFSLILESASTNQTSMYLCASWGGIKAGELFFGEGSRLTVL.

V is TRBV6-5 and J is TRBJ2-7; weak D call: TRBD2 (7 bases). The CDR3 is 15 residues long. V was trimmed by 11 bases and J by 0 bases, leaving 20 bases between them. Germline loops: CDR1 MNHEY, CDR2 SVGAGI. The CDR3 region has the DNA TGTGCCTCAGGATTGGGGGGGCCGAGCTCCTACGAGCAGTACTTC. Translated, it gives CASGLGGPSSYEQYF.

This chain uses TRBV4-1 with TRBJ2-7; TRBD1 matches 8 bases. Germline CDR1 reads MGHRA; CDR2 reads YSYEKL. The V and J ends lost 6 bases and 2 bases, in that order; junction bases with no gene match: 6. CDR3 length equals 14 residues. CDR3 bases: TGCGCCAGCAGTCAGGACAGGGAAACCTACGAGCAGTACTTC. It yields the protein CASSQDRETYEQYF.

Only a few counts were recorded for this clone. The chain carries TRBV4-3 and TRBJ2-1, with 8 positions matching TRBD1. Germline values: CDR1 LGHNA, CDR2 YSLEER. CDR3 length: 18 amino acids. V gave up 3 bases and J gave up 5 bases; unmatched junction bases: 15. The CDR3 spells CASSQEYNPGGFDNEQFF. CDR3 bases: TGCGCCAGCAGCCAGGAATACAACCCAGGGGGCTTCGACAATGAGCAGTTCTTC.

This sequence joins TRBV19 and TRBJ2-3; the match to TRBD2 covers 13 bases. Germline lookup yields CDR1 LNHDA and CDR2 SQIVND (reference sequence). The CDR3 spans 17 residues. V lost 6 bases and J lost 4; bases outside the gene matches: 10. The DNA of the CDR3 is TGTGCCAGTAGGCCGGGACTAGCGGGGACTAGCGCAGATACGCAGTATTTT. It translates to CASRPGLAGTSADTQYF.

V is TRBV7-2 and J is TRBJ1-2; 7 nucleotides match TRBD1. V shed 5 bases, J shed 7 bases, and the junction held 10 bases outside the gene matches. Germline CDR1 and CDR2: SGHTA and FQGNSA. There are 14 residues in the CDR3. Here the CDR3 reads CASSPPGQRGGYTF. The CDR3 nucleotides are TGTGCCAGCAGCCCACCGGGACAGCGAGGTGGCTACACCTTC.

In DNA form, the CDR3 reads TGTGCCAGCAGTACGGGTCTGGCGGGGGACACAGATACGCAGTATTTT. This translates into CASSTGLAGDTDTQYF. This chain uses TRBV6-6 with TRBJ2-3; 7 bases align to TRBD2. After removal of 5 bases from V and 2 bases from J, the junction contained 10 bases not matched to a gene. This CDR3 spans 16 amino acids. Germline-derived CDR1 and CDR2 are MNHNY and SVGAGI (reference sequence).

This chain joins TRBV28 and TRBJ2-3, with D tentatively TRBD2 (5 bases). Germline lookup yields CDR1 MDHEN and CDR2 SYDVKM. This CDR3 comprises 15 residues. Trimming took off 11 bases at V and 3 bases at J, with 21 bases between the two ends. The CDR3 DNA reads TGTGCCGCTAGCCGGGCCACGTTTCTGACAGATACGCAGTATTTT. It specifies CAASRATFLTDTQYF.

The chain is built from TRBV2 and TRBJ2-7; possibly TRBD1 for D (6 bases). V dropped 0 bases and J dropped 5 bases, with 20 bases sitting between them. The CDR3 is 17 amino acids. CDR1 and CDR2 (germline): SNHLY, FYNNEI. DNA of the CDR3: TGTGCCAGCAGTGAAGCGCTTAGGACAGCGGTCGAGCACGAGCAGTACTTC. Its protein product is CASSEALRTAVEHEQYF.

The V gene is TRBV19, the J gene TRBJ2-4; 7 bases agree with TRBD2. The CDR3 spans 17 residues. CDR1 and CDR2 from the germline V gene are LNHDA and SQIVND (reference sequence). With V trimmed by 3 bases and J by 1 base, 9 bases remained unmatched. CDR3 nucleotide sequence: TGTGCCAGTAGTATGGTCAGCGGGGCTCCTGCCAAAAACATTCAGTACTTC. This encodes CASSMVSGAPAKNIQYF.

This clone was counted between two and nine times. This chain links TRBV7-9 with TRBJ1-4; D unresolved. The CDR3 runs 18 residues. Germline V gives CDR1 SEHNR, CDR2 FQNEAQ (reference sequence). V was trimmed by 5 bases and J by 0 bases, leaving 19 bases between them. The CDR3 sequence is CASSGVGGGLATNEKLFF. CDR3 nucleotides: TGTGCCAGCAGCGGAGTGGGTGGTGGCTTAGCAACTAATGAAAAACTGTTTTTT.

This chain links TRBV7-9 with TRBJ2-5, with no clear D. The CDR3 is 11 residues long. Germline V gives CDR1 SEHNR, CDR2 FQNEAQ (reference sequence). Trimming cost V 4 bases and J 5 bases, with 5 bases left between them. The CDR3 region has the DNA TGTGCCAGCAGCTCCGGGGAGACCCAGTACTTC. It encodes CASSSGETQYF.

V usage is TRBV5-1 and J usage is TRBJ2-1, with a weak D call TRBD1 (6 bases). The CDR3 consists of 15 residues. Trimming left V 6 bases short and J 1 base short, with 14 bases between. Germline CDR1 is SGHRS and CDR2 is YFSETQ. DNA of the CDR3: TGCGCCAGCACCAACAGGGATTTTTCCTACAATGAGCAGTTCTTC. Amino acids: CASTNRDFSYNEQFF. Looking up the rest from reference TRBV5-1 and TRBJ2-1 gives the full variable domain: KAGVTQTPRYLIKTRGQQVTLSCSPISGHRSVSWYQQTPGQGLQFLFEYFSETQRNKGNFPGRFSGRQFSNSRSEMNVSTLELGDSALYLCASTNRDFSYNEQFFGPGTRLTVL.

This clone was detected a few times. The chain employs TRBV5-1 and TRBJ2-3, with 7 bases that match TRBD2. Germline V gene data show CDR1 as SGHRS and CDR2 as YFSETQ. This CDR3 has 14 residues. Unmatched junction bases numbered 2, after V lost 0 bases and J lost 4 bases. CDR3 coding DNA: TGCGCCAGCAGCTTGGGCGGGAGTCCAGATACGCAGTATTTT. Its translation is CASSLGGSPDTQYF.

This clone turned up a few times. The gene calls are TRBV7-2 and TRBJ1-1, with D unresolved. In germline, CDR1 is SGHTA, CDR2 FQGNSA. The germline V and J ends were trimmed by 6 bases and 1 base, with 6 bases remaining between them. This CDR3 has 12 residues. The CDR3 sequence is CASRAGNTEAFF. CDR3 nucleotides: TGTGCCAGCAGAGCAGGGAACACTGAAGCTTTCTTT.

This clone showed up just a few times. The chain links TRBV27 to TRBJ1-1; possible D gene TRBD1, 6 bases. Trimming shortened V by 4 bases and J by 1 base, and 19 bases separated the two germline ends. The CDR3 totals 17 residues. CDR1 is MNHEY and CDR2 is SMNVEV in the germline V gene (reference sequence). The CDR3 region is CASSSDSFSFQNTEAFF. The CDR3 DNA reads TGTGCCAGCAGTTCGGACAGCTTTTCCTTCCAGAACACTGAAGCTTTCTTT.

This chain's CDR3 is CASSVVSGGLRETQYF. The CDR3 nucleotides are TGTGCCAGCAGCGTCGTCTCGGGAGGGCTGCGGGAGACCCAGTACTTC. V usage is TRBV9 and J usage is TRBJ2-5, with 8 nucleotides matching TRBD2. Germline V gene sequence: CDR1 SGDLS, CDR2 YYNGEE. V shed 2 bases and J 5 bases; nucleotides not matched to a gene: 11. The CDR3 has 16 amino acids.

This clone showed up just a few times. V usage is TRBV5-8 and J usage is TRBJ1-5; D call uncertain. Looked up from germline, CDR1 is SGHTS and CDR2 is YDEGEE. V lost 0 bases to trimming and J lost 0 bases, with 4 bases between them. The CDR3 spans 14 residues. As DNA, the CDR3 is TGTGCCAGCAGCTTGGTGGCTAGCAATCAGCCCCAGCATTTT. The encoded protein is CASSLVASNQPQHF. The variable domain in full, with the rest retrieved from reference TRBV5-8 and TRBJ1-5, is EAGVTQSPTHLIKTRGQQATLRCSPISGHTSVYWYQQALGLGLQFLLWYDEGEERNRGNFPPRFSGRQFPNYSSELNVNALELEDSALYLCASSLVASNQPQHFGDGTRLSIL.

This clone has just a few counts. The chain couples TRBV28 to TRBJ2-2, with TRBD1 matching over 7 bases. The germline gives CDR1 MDHEN, CDR2 SYDVKM. The CDR3 sequence is 14 residues long. V trimming: 4 bases; J trimming: 4 bases; junction bases outside the gene matches: 3. CDR3: CASSSYRGTGELFF. CDR3 nucleotide sequence: TGTGCCAGCAGTTCTTACAGGGGCACCGGGGAGCTGTTTTTT.

This clone was counted a few times. The chain employs TRBV6-5 and TRBJ2-3, with a tentative D call TRBD2 (6 bases). Looked up from germline, CDR1 is MNHEY and CDR2 is SVGAGI. CDR3 size: 11 residues. The V gene lost 7 bases and the J gene lost 6 bases, with 8 bases spanning the gap. The DNA of the CDR3 is TGTGCCAGCACTCGGGGGGATACGCAGTATTTT. Its translation is CASTRGDTQYF.

The rearrangement joins TRBV4-3 to TRBJ2-7, with a tentative D call TRBD2 (6 bases). This CDR3 spans 16 amino acids. Trimming took off 3 bases at V and 4 bases at J, with 19 bases between the two ends. CDR1 and CDR2 from the germline V gene are LGHNA and YSLEER. The CDR3 coding sequence is TGCGCCAGCAGCCAGAACCCCGGGGGAACGATATACGAGCAGTACTTC. This translates into CASSQNPGGTIYEQYF.

Only a few counts were recorded for this clone. The chain combines TRBV10-2 with TRBJ2-7; D may be TRBD1 (5 bases). Looked up from germline, CDR1 is WSHSY and CDR2 is SAAADI. The CDR3 is 12 residues long. The V end lost 8 bases, the J end lost 3 bases, and 11 bases lay between the germline ends. The CDR3 protein is CASSRTLYEQYF. The CDR3 nucleotides are TGCGCCAGCTCCAGGACACTCTACGAGCAGTACTTC.

This clone was counted between two and nine times. The rearrangement links TRBV30 to TRBJ1-4; D gene unclear. The CDR3 sequence is 14 residues long. V was pared by 0 bases and J by 0 bases, with 5 bases between. CDR1 GTSNPN and CDR2 SVGIG come from the germline V gene (reference sequence). CDR3 residues: CAWSVVATNEKLFF. The CDR3 DNA reads TGTGCCTGGAGTGTCGTTGCAACTAATGAAAAACTGTTTTTT.

This clone was counted between two and nine times. Here the CDR3 DNA reads TGTGCCAGCAGATTCCCGGGGAACACTGAAGCTTTCTTT. Its translation is CASRFPGNTEAFF. The chain links TRBV6-5 to TRBJ1-1; D gene uncertain. The germline V and J ends were trimmed by 6 bases and 1 base, with 9 bases remaining between them. The germline V gene encodes CDR1 MNHEY and CDR2 SVGAGI. The CDR3 loop spans 13 amino acids.

CDR3 DNA sequence: TGTGCCAGCAGGCGGGAGGTGGGGGAGACCCAGTACTTC. Protein product: CASRREVGETQYF. V and J are TRBV28 and TRBJ2-5, with 8 bases aligning to TRBD2. The CDR3 length is 13 residues. The junction had 5 bases not matched to a gene; V was cut back by 6 bases and J by 5 bases. Germline V lookup: CDR1 MDHEN, CDR2 SYDVKM. The full variable domain, rest sourced from reference TRBV28 and TRBJ2-5, is DVKVTQSSRYLVKRTGEKVFLECVQDMDHENMFWYRQDPGLGLRLIYFSYDVKMKEKGDIPEGYSVSREKKERFSLILESASTNQTSMYLCASRREVGETQYFGPGTRLLVL.

The chain is built from TRBV30 and TRBJ2-6, with D maybe TRBD1 (5 bases). Germline loops: CDR1 GTSNPN, CDR2 SVGIG (reference sequence). V was pared by 3 bases and J by 2 bases, with 8 bases between. CDR3 length: 14 residues. The chain's CDR3 is CAWRGAPGANVLTF. Written as DNA, the CDR3 is TGTGCCTGGAGAGGGGCCCCTGGGGCCAACGTCCTGACTTTC.